A selection of T cell receptor beta chains follows, all from one sample in a study of Graves' ophthalmopathy and Graves' hyperthyroidism. TCRdb passed the multiplex PCR reads through MiXCR, listing each CDR3 protein once. The table records hundreds of thousands of distinct CDR3 sequences, roughly 39% of them present only once. The sample was peripheral blood. These receptors all come from an adult man with Graves' ophthalmopathy. Each CDR3 is given with its conserved first and last residue. The D gene is left open where the match is weak. Expanded clones get a size class; other rows say once, few or many, or leave the size out.

>NA|TRBV25-1|TRBJ1-1|NA
CASTPRPGREAFF
TGTGCCAGCACTCCCCGTCCGGGAAGAGAAGCTTTCTTT
>NA|TRBV4-3|TRBJ2-7|TRBD2
CASSQIPGGLAYEQYF
TGCGCCAGCAGCCAGATCCCGGGGGGTTTGGCCTACGAGCAGTACTTC
>few|TRBV27|TRBJ1-6|NA
CASSLRGAQNSPLHF
TGTGCCAGCAGTTTACGAGGGGCTCAGAATTCACCCCTCCACTTT
>few|TRBV14|TRBJ2-2|NA
CASSQPTVNTGELFF
TGTGCCAGCAGCCAACCGACAGTGAACACCGGGGAGCTGTTTTTT
>many|TRBV12-3/TRBV12-4|TRBJ1-1|NA
CASSYGKMNTEAFF
TGTGCCAGCAGTTATGGTAAAATGAACACTGAAGCTTTCTTT
>many|TRBV20-1|TRBJ1-5|TRBD1
CSAEQGGNQPQHF
TGCAGTGCTGAACAGGGGGGCAATCAGCCCCAGCATTTT
>NA|TRBV12-3/TRBV12-4|TRBJ2-3|NA
CASSLRDTQYF
TGTGCCAGCAGTTTACGGGATACGCAGTATTTT
>many|TRBV11-2|TRBJ2-7|NA
CASEGVLYEQYF
TGTGCCTCAGAGGGGGTACTCTACGAGCAGTACTTC
>NA|TRBV5-1|TRBJ2-7|NA
CASSLGGTAGERYF
TGCGCCAGCAGCTTGGGAGGGACTGCAGGCGAGCGGTACTTC
>NA|TRBV12-3/TRBV12-4|TRBJ1-3|NA
CASSSRGGGGNTIYF
TGTGCCAGCAGTTCTAGGGGAGGGGGTGGAAACACCATATATTTT
>NA|TRBV2|TRBJ1-5|TRBD1
CASSDLGQGVTQTQHF
TGTGCCAGCAGTGACCTTGGACAGGGCGTTACGCAGACCCAGCATTTT
>NA|TRBV6-2/TRBV6-3|TRBJ1-1|TRBD1
CATTGGENTEAFF
TGTGCCACGACAGGGGGTGAGAACACTGAAGCTTTCTTT
>many|TRBV4-3|TRBJ1-6|TRBD1
CASSQVSQGVSPLHF
TGCGCCAGCAGCCAAGTTTCACAGGGGGTTTCACCCCTCCACTTT
>NA|TRBV5-1|TRBJ1-2|NA
CASSLAGDGNGYTF
TGCGCCAGCAGCTTGGCTGGGGATGGGAATGGCTACACCTTC
>NA|TRBV10-3|TRBJ1-1|NA
CASSYGGGATEAFF
TGTGCCAGCAGTTACGGGGGGGGGGCCACTGAAGCTTTCTTT
>many|TRBV5-1|TRBJ1-1|NA
CASSQLQGIEPFF
TGCGCCAGCAGCCAGCTCCAGGGGATTGAACCTTTCTTT
>NA|TRBV29-1|TRBJ1-2|TRBD1
CSVEEGTGVNYGYTF
TGCAGCGTTGAAGAAGGGACAGGGGTAAACTATGGCTACACCTTC
>NA|TRBV6-5|TRBJ2-2|NA
CASKRDSPTGELFF
TGTGCCAGCAAGCGGGACAGCCCTACCGGGGAGCTGTTTTTT
>NA|TRBV11-3|TRBJ2-6|NA
CASSFSGTNSGANVLTF
TGTGCCAGCAGCTTTTCCGGGACAAACTCTGGGGCCAACGTCCTGACTTTC
>many|TRBV10-2|TRBJ1-4|NA
CASSVGFRGGEKLFF
TGCGCCAGCAGTGTGGGGTTCAGGGGAGGTGAAAAACTGTTTTTT
>few|TRBV6-5|TRBJ2-7|TRBD1
CASRRGQGAYEQYF
TGTGCCAGCAGAAGAGGACAGGGGGCCTACGAGCAGTACTTC
>NA|TRBV19|TRBJ2-7|NA
CASSIDGPRSYEQYF
TGTGCCAGTAGTATTGATGGGCCTAGATCGTACGAGCAGTACTTC
>many|TRBV15|TRBJ1-2|NA
CATSRDPLAGKDGYTF
TGTGCCACCAGCAGAGATCCTCTGGCAGGGAAGGATGGCTACACCTTC
>many|TRBV6-6|TRBJ1-4|TRBD1
CASSWEGQGGEKLFF
TGTGCCAGCAGCTGGGAGGGACAGGGTGGTGAAAAACTGTTTTTT
>NA|TRBV10-3|TRBJ2-6|NA
CAISGGGEWANVLTF
TGTGCCATCAGTGGAGGGGGAGAGTGGGCCAACGTCCTGACTTTC
>NA|TRBV12-3/TRBV12-4|TRBJ2-7|TRBD2
CASSYPPGLAGGPSYEQYF
TGTGCCAGCAGCTATCCACCGGGACTAGCGGGAGGACCCTCCTACGAGCAGTACTTC
>NA|TRBV7-9|TRBJ2-2|NA
CASSLVGHPNTGELFF
TGTGCCAGCAGCTTAGTAGGACACCCGAATACCGGGGAGCTGTTTTTT
>NA|TRBV12-3/TRBV12-4|TRBJ2-7|TRBD1
CASRGGQELSYEQYF
TGTGCCAGCAGGGGGGGACAGGAGTTATCCTACGAGCAGTACTTC
>many|TRBV4-1|TRBJ1-1|NA
CASSQASGISNTEAFF
TGCGCCAGCAGCCAAGCATCCGGGATATCGAACACTGAAGCTTTCTTT
>once|TRBV5-6|TRBJ2-5|TRBD2
CASSEGRTGLAGGLQETQYF
TGTGCCAGCAGCGAAGGCAGAACCGGACTAGCGGGAGGACTCCAAGAGACCCAGTACTTC
>NA|TRBV4-3|TRBJ1-1|NA
CASSQLGTGTEAFF
TGCGCCAGCAGCCAATTGGGGACGGGCACTGAAGCTTTCTTT
>few|TRBV7-2|TRBJ2-1|NA
CASSPLQGPGEQFF
TGTGCCAGCAGCCCTCTACAGGGCCCGGGTGAGCAGTTCTTC
>many|TRBV19|TRBJ2-7|NA
CATVGQLEEQYF
TGTGCCACGGTAGGACAGCTGGAAGAGCAGTACTTC
>many|TRBV11-3|TRBJ1-1|NA
CASSHDGQLNTEAFF
TGTGCCAGCAGCCACGACGGACAGCTCAACACTGAAGCTTTCTTT
>many|TRBV29-1|TRBJ1-5|NA
CSVSGGSNQPQHF
TGCAGCGTTTCAGGCGGTAGCAATCAGCCCCAGCATTTT
>many|TRBV7-2|TRBJ1-1|TRBD1
CASSSDRENTEAFF
TGTGCCAGCAGCTCGGACAGGGAGAACACTGAAGCTTTCTTT
>many|TRBV2|TRBJ1-5|NA
CASSNRDLHQPQHF
TGTGCCAGCAGTAACCGGGACCTTCATCAGCCCCAGCATTTT